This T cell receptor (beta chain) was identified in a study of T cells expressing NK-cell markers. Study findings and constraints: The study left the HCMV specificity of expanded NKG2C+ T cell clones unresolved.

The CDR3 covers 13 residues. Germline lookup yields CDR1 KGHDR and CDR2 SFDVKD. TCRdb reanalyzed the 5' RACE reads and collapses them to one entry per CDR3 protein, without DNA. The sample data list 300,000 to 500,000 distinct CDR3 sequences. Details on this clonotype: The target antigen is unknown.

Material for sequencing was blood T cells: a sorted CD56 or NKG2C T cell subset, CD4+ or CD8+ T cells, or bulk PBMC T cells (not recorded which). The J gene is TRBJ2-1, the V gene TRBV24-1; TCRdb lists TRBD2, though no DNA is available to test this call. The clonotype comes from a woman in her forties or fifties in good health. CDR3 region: CATKPGWEGEQFF.